This TCR beta chain was profiled in a study of blood T cell repertoires in COVID-19. Overall study context: The origin of the acute and convalescent COVID-19 samples was the United States, Italy and Spain. T cells, B-cell-depleted T cells, or PBMCs provided the cDNA or gDNA that served as material.

Per the original methods: Estimates of nucleated cell counts were drawn from the amplification of reference gene primers. Assay: immunoSEQ multiplex PCR; the TCRdb copy retains only in-frame clones and omits some. V, J and clone size derive from that table, while D and trimming were established from the DNA sequence. The sample includes 250,000 to 300,000 clones, 88% of them seen just once. Enrolled during active infection, Seattle patients were then followed longitudinally. Germline trimming cut 4 bases from V and 2 bases from J; bases unmatched to any gene: 5. The CDR3 spans 14 residues. CDR1 and CDR2 (germline): SQVTM, ANQGSEA.

The sequencing input was peripheral blood. The V call is TRBV29-1, the J call TRBJ1-3; the match to TRBD1 covers 7 bases. This sequence was found in a woman in her sixties or seventies with COVID-19, enrolled during active disease. DNA of the CDR3: TGCAGCGTTGTACCCGACAGGGCTGGAAACACCATATATTTT. Translation: CSVVPDRAGNTIYF.